The table lists the clone carrying this TCR beta chain with a few counts. The antigen is undetermined. This sample is drawn from a study of identical twins. Unique molecular identifiers were present on cDNA, and template switching added a universal primer site. TCRdb itself ran the 5' RACE reads through MiXCR, one entry per CDR3 protein. The sample shows some 900,000 distinct CDR3 sequences, over 9% of them seen only once. Overall study results and limits: Insertions ran lower in abundant cord blood beta clonotypes, though not in memory repertoires.

The germline V gene has CDR1 MDHEN and CDR2 SYDVKM. The CDR3 has 15 amino acids. V gave up 6 bases and J gave up 6 bases, with 21 bases separating them. The same sample was also used in a study of yellow fever vaccine responses in identical twins.

This sequence originates from a woman aged 18-29 years in good health. Sequenced material: PBMCs. The chain recombines TRBV28 with TRBJ2-7, with a possible D match to TRBD1 (6 bases). CDR3 sequence: CASSHTGTWIAEQYF. The CDR3 coding sequence is TGTGCCAGCAGCCATACCGGGACATGGATCGCCGAGCAGTACTTC. The full variable domain, with the rest looked up from reference TRBV28 and TRBJ2-7, is DVKVTQSSRYLVKRTGEKVFLECVQDMDHENMFWYRQDPGLGLRLIYFSYDVKMKEKGDIPEGYSVSREKKERFSLILESASTNQTSMYLCASSHTGTWIAEQYFGPGTRLTVT.